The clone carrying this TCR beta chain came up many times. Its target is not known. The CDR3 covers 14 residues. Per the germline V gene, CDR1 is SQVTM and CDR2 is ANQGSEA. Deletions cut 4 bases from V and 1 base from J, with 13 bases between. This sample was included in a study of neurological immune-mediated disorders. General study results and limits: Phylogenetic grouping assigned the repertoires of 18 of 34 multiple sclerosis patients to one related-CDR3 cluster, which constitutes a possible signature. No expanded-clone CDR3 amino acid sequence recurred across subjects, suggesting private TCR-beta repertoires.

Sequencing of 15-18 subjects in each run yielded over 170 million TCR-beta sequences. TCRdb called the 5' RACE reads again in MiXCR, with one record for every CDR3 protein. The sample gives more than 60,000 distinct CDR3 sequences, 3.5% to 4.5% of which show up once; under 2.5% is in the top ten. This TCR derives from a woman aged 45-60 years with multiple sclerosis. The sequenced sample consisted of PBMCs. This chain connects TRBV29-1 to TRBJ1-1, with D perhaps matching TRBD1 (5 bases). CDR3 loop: CSVGGTGGNTEAFF. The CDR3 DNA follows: TGCAGCGTTGGCGGGACTGGAGGGAACACTGAAGCTTTCTTT. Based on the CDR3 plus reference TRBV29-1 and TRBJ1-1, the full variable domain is SAVISQKPSRDICQRGTSLTIQCQVDSQVTMMFWYRQQPGQSLTLIATANQGSEATYESGFVIDKFPISRPNLTFSTLTVSNMSPEDSSIYLCSVGGTGGNTEAFFGQGTRLTVV.